This TCR beta chain appears in the sequencing data of a study of T-cell reconstitution after alpha-beta-depleted transplantation in children. Findings and caveats of the study: At one year after transplant, newly produced T cells mostly accounted for T-cell counts and diversity.

Unique molecular identifiers were used to barcode this TCRbeta library. Using its own MiXCR run on the PCR reads, TCRdb lists one record per CDR3 protein. The sample lists 250,000 to 400,000 distinct CDR3 sequences; 23% were seen once. This clonotype was counted between two and nine times. Antigen specificity is unknown. The CDR3 is 16 amino acids. Germline CDR1 SEHNR, CDR2 FQNEAQ (reference sequence). With 1 base removed from V and 7 bases from J, the gap between germline ends came to 19 bases. The source is a male patient aged 5 to 17 who had a stem cell transplant for acute lymphoblastic leukemia, so the T cells may come from the graft donor. The chain uses TRBV7-9 and TRBJ1-2, with D perhaps TRBD1 (5 bases). This sample comprised PBMCs, mostly from graft donor cells, obtained 180 days after TCRalphabeta/CD19-depleted stem cell transplant. The CDR3 DNA reads TGTGCCAGCAGCTTAGGGCGGCAGGGAAAGGCAGTTGGCTACACCTTC. Translated, it gives CASSLGRQGKAVGYTF.